Shown below are 8 T cell receptor beta chains from a single sample sequenced in a study of shared clonotypes between healthy human individuals. Produced via immunoSEQ multiplex PCR; TCRdb's table is partial and in-frame only. The sample lists 2 million to 2.5 million clones; roughly 93% were seen once. Sequencing was done on a sample of naive CD4+ T cells from PBMCs. Subset here: CD45RA+ positively selected. The receptor set was obtained from a man aged 18 to 29 in good health. Some clones in this sample may be carry-over from other donors' samples.

This chain uses TRBV5-1 with TRBJ1-3; possibly TRBD1 for D (5 bases). Trimming stripped 2 bases from V and 1 base from J, with 13 bases between. The germline gives CDR1 SGHRS, CDR2 YFSETQ. The length of the CDR3 is 16 residues. The CDR3 nucleotides are TGCGCCAGCAGCTTAACAGGAGTCCAATCTGGAAACACCATATATTTT. Its protein product is CASSLTGVQSGNTIYF. Full variable domain (missing parts from reference TRBV5-1 and TRBJ1-3): KAGVTQTPRYLIKTRGQQVTLSCSPISGHRSVSWYQQTPGQGLQFLFEYFSETQRNKGNFPGRFSGRQFSNSRSEMNVSTLELGDSALYLCASSLTGVQSGNTIYFGEGSWLTVV.

CDR3 bases: TGCGCCAGCAGCCCTCGGACTAGCGGCGGAGGGACAGATACGCAGTATTTT. It encodes CASSPRTSGGGTDTQYF. The J gene is TRBJ2-3, the V gene TRBV4-1; TRBD2 matches at 10 bases. This CDR3 has 17 residues. J was trimmed by 3 bases and V by 4 bases; bases with no gene match: 10. CDR1 is MGHRA and CDR2 is YSYEKL in the germline V gene.

V and J are TRBV27 and TRBJ1-4; D is undetermined. CDR3 length equals 15 residues. Germline CDR1 is MNHEY and CDR2 is SMNVEV (reference sequence). Trimming removed 2 bases from V and 4 bases from J, with 11 bases in between. CDR3 loop: CASSLSSGYNEKLFF. The CDR3 DNA follows: TGTGCCAGCAGTTTAAGCTCGGGCTATAATGAAAAACTGTTTTTT.

The gene calls are TRBV6-5 and TRBJ2-1; D may be TRBD1 or TRBD2 (5 bases each). The CDR3 is made up of 16 amino acids. Per germline, CDR1 MNHEY and CDR2 SVGAGI. The V and J ends lost 0 bases and 0 bases respectively, with 9 bases between them. The DNA of the CDR3 is TGTGCCAGCAGTTACTCGCCGGGGCTCTCCTACAATGAGCAGTTCTTC. This gives the protein CASSYSPGLSYNEQFF.

This chain uses TRBV29-1 with TRBJ1-2, with D tentatively TRBD1 (5 bases). V gave up 4 bases and J gave up 0 bases, with 9 bases separating them. CDR3 length equals 13 residues. CDR1 is SQVTM, CDR2 ANQGSEA, per germline. The CDR3 region has the DNA TGCAGCGTTGTTCGGGGGGCTAACTATGGCTACACCTTC. Translated, it gives CSVVRGANYGYTF.

The chain links TRBV25-1 to TRBJ1-3; D is possibly TRBD1 (5 bases). V was trimmed by 4 bases and J by 0 bases, leaving 13 bases between them. The CDR3 sequence is 16 residues long. Germline V CDR1 and CDR2: MGHDK, SYGVNS. This CDR3 is CASSAPGGGSGNTIYF. CDR3 DNA: TGTGCCAGCAGTGCCCCCGGGGGGGGCTCTGGAAACACCATATATTTT.

The gene calls are TRBV11-1 and TRBJ1-6, with TRBD1 identical over 9 bases. V shed 4 bases, J shed 10 bases, and the junction held 5 bases outside the gene matches. The CDR3 consists of 14 residues. The V gene's germline CDR1 is SGHAT and CDR2 FQDESV (reference sequence). The CDR3 nucleotides read TGTGCCAGCAGCTGGACAGGGGCTGACTCACCCCTCCACTTT. This codes for CASSWTGADSPLHF.

This clone was seen only once. Distinct nucleotide sequences in the sample also encode this CDR3. The chain combines TRBV14 with TRBJ1-2; D ambiguous. Deletions cut 1 base from V and 5 bases from J, with 8 bases between. The CDR3 runs to 13 residues. Germline V CDR1 and CDR2: SGHDN, FVKESK. The CDR3 DNA follows: TGTGCCAGCAGCCAAGGGTTAGGTTATGGCTACACCTTC. Its translation is CASSQGLGYGYTF.